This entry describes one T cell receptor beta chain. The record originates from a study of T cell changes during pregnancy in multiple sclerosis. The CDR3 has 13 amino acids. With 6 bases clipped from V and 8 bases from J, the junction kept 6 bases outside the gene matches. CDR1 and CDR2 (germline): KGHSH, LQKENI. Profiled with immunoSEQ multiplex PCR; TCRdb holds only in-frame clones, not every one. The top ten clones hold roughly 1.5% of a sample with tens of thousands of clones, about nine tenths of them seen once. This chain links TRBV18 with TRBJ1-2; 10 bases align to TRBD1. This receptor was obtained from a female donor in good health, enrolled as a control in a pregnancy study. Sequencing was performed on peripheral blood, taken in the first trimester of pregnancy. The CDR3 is CASSAGTGDGYTF. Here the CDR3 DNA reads TGTGCCAGCTCCGCCGGGACAGGGGACGGCTACACCTTC.